The subject of this entry is one T cell receptor (beta chain). As yet, its antigen is unknown. Germline loops: CDR1 MGHDK, CDR2 SYGVNS. This CDR3 has 13 residues. Between the trimmed V and J ends, which lost 4 bases and 4 bases, there was a span of 8 bases. The PCR employed 60 Vbeta primers together with 13 Jbeta primers. The repertoire was sequenced with immunoSEQ multiplex PCR; TCRdb's copy has only in-frame clones and lacks some. The sample has 130,000 or so clones; approximately 69% are singletons. The sample is drawn from a study of cytomegalovirus exposure and HLA in healthy donors. Study background: There were roughly 80 million unique TCRs (from HLA-typed donors) in an early data release. Assignment to the Caucasian-associated ancestry cluster applied to more than 75% of the roughly 410 genotyped donors. Study-level results: TRBV6-2, TRBV6-3 and some other V segments were excluded as indistinguishable.

Donors sampled were nominally healthy, though unrecorded immune exposures were likely. The source material was PBMCs. This clonotype was sampled from a man aged 40-55 years in good health and CMV-seropositive. The chain joins TRBV25-1 to TRBJ2-1, with TRBD2 as a possible D gene (5 bases). The CDR3 nucleotides read TGTGCCAGCAGTGGTGGACTGTACAATGAGCAGTTCTTC. This sequence encodes CASSGGLYNEQFF.